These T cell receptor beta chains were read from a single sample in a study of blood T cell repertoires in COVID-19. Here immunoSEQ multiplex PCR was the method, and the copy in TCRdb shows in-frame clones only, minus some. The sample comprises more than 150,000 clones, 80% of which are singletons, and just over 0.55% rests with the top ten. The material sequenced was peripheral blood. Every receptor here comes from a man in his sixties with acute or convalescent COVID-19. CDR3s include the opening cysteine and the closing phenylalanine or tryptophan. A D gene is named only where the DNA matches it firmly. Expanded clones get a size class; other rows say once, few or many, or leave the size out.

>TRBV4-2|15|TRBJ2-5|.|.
TGTGCCAGCAGCCAAGGTGCGGCCGACCAAGAGACCCAGTACTTC
CASSQGAADQETQYF
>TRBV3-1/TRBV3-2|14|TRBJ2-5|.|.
TGTGCCAGCAGCCAAATGCGGGACCAAGAGACCCAGTACTTC
CASSQMRDQETQYF
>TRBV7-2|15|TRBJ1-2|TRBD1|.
TGTGCCAGCAGCGAGACAGGGGGCTCGGGAAGAGGCTACACCTTC
CASSETGGSGRGYTF
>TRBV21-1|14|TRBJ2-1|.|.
TGTGCCAGCCTCGTGGGCCACAGGGCCAATGAGCAGTTCTTC
CASLVGHRANEQFF
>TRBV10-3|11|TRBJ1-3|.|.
TGTGCCACCTTCGGGGGAAACACCATATATTTT
CATFGGNTIYF
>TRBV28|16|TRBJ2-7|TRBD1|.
TGTGCCAGCAGTTTATGGGACAGGGCAAAGGAGCACGAGCAGTACTTC
CASSLWDRAKEHEQYF
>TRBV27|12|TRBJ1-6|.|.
TGTGCCAGCAAACAGGTTGGGTCACCCCTCCACTTT
CASKQVGSPLHF
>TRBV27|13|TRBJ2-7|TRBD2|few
TGTGCCAGCGCCCCAGCTAGCGGGAGAAAGCAGTACTTC
CASAPASGRKQYF
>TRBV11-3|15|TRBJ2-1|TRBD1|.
TGTGCCAGCAGCTTAGGGACAGGCTCCTACAATGAGCAGTTCTTC
CASSLGTGSYNEQFF
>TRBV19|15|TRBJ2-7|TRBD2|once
TGTGCCAGTAGGGAAGCTAGCGGGAGCTCCTACGAGCAGTACTTC
CASREASGSSYEQYF
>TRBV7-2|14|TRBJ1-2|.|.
TGTGCCAGCAGTCCAGCCTGGGGGGACTATGGCTACACCTTC
CASSPAWGDYGYTF
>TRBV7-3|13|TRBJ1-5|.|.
TGTGCCAGCAGCTTCACGCCGGATCAGCCCCAGCATTTT
CASSFTPDQPQHF
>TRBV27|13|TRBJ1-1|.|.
TGTGCCAGCAGTTCCGTGGGGGGCACTGAAGCTTTCTTT
CASSSVGGTEAFF
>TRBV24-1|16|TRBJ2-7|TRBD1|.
TGTGCCACCAGTGACCCTGGGACAGGGCCGCCCTACGAGCAGTACTTC
CATSDPGTGPPYEQYF
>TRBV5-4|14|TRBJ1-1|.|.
TGTGCCAGCAGCTACCCGACGGGGAACACTGAAGCTTTCTTT
CASSYPTGNTEAFF
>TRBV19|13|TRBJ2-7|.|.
TGTGCCAGTAGTACGGGACACTCCTACGAGCAGTACTTC
CASSTGHSYEQYF
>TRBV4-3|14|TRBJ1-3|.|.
TGCGCCAGCAGCCAGCAGGGCTCTGGAAACACCATATATTTT
CASSQQGSGNTIYF
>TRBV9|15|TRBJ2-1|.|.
TGTGCCAGCAGCGTATACGGGGGAAAAAACAATGAGCAGTTCTTC
CASSVYGGKNNEQFF
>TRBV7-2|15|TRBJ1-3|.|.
TGTGCCAGCAGCTTAGTCCGGGTCTCTGGAAACACCATATATTTT
CASSLVRVSGNTIYF
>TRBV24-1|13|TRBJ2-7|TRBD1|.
TGTGCCACCAGCCCGACAGGGTTCTACGAGCAGTACTTC
CATSPTGFYEQYF
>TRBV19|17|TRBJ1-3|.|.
TGTGCCAGTAGTATGAGGGCCAGATCGACGTCTGGAAACACCATATATTTT
CASSMRARSTSGNTIYF
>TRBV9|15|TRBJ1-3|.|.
TGTGCCAGCAGCGTAGGCTCAGGGGAGAGTCGCACCATATATTTT
CASSVGSGESRTIYF
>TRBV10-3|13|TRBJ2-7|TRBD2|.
TGTGCCACCTTAGCGGGAGGGCCGGGCGAGCAGTACTTC
CATLAGGPGEQYF
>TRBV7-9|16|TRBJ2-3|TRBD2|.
TGTGCCAGCAGCCAGGGTAGCGGGGGGGCCATGGATACGCAGTATTTT
CASSQGSGGAMDTQYF
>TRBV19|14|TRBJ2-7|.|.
TGTGCCACGGCATCTTCCGGGGGGCCCTACGAGCAGTACTTC
CATASSGGPYEQYF
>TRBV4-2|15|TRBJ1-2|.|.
TGTGCCAGCCAGAAGATGGGAGGGGGTAACTATGGCTACACCTTC
CASQKMGGGNYGYTF
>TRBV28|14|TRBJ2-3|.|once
TGTGCCAGCAGTTTGAGGCAGATTTTGGCTACGCAGTATTTT
CASSLRQILATQYF
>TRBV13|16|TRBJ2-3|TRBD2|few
TGTGCCAGCAGCTCCGGCGGACTAGCGGGGCCGGATACGCAGTATTTT
CASSSGGLAGPDTQYF
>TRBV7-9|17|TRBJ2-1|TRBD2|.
TGTGCCAGCAGCTTAGGGCGGGTTAGCGGGAGGTCCGAAGAGCAGTTCTTC
CASSLGRVSGRSEEQFF
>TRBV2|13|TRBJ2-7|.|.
TGTGCCAGCAGTGACGGCCCCTACGGGGAGCAGTACTTC
CASSDGPYGEQYF
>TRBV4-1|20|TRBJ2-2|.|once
TGCGCCAGCAGCCATCGGACTCCACAGGGCCCCCTGCCTAACACCGGGGAGCTGTTTTTT
CASSHRTPQGPLPNTGELFF
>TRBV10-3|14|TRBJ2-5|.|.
TGTGCCATCAGTGAGAGGGGCCCCAAAGAGACCCAGTACTTC
CAISERGPKETQYF
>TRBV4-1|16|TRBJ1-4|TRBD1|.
TGCGCCAGCAGCCAACCCGGGACAGGGGTCAATGAAAAACTGTTTTTT
CASSQPGTGVNEKLFF
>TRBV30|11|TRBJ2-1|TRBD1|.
TGTGCCTGGAGCAACAGGGGGCTGCAGTTCTTC
CAWSNRGLQFF
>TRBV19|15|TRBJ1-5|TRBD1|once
TGTGCCAGTATAGGGCGGGACAGAGGCCATCAGCCCCAGCATTTT
CASIGRDRGHQPQHF
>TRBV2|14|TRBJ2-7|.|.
TGTGCCAGCCAACTACAGGGATTCTCCTACGAGCAGTACTTC
CASQLQGFSYEQYF
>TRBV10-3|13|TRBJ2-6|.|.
TGTGCCATCAGTTACTCTGGGGCCAACGTCCTGACTTTC
CAISYSGANVLTF
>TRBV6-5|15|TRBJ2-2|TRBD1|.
TGTGCCAGCAACCTGGGACAGGGATACACCGGGGAGCTGTTTTTT
CASNLGQGYTGELFF
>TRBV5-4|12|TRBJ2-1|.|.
TGTGCCAGCAGCTTCTATAACAATGAGCAGTTCTTC
CASSFYNNEQFF